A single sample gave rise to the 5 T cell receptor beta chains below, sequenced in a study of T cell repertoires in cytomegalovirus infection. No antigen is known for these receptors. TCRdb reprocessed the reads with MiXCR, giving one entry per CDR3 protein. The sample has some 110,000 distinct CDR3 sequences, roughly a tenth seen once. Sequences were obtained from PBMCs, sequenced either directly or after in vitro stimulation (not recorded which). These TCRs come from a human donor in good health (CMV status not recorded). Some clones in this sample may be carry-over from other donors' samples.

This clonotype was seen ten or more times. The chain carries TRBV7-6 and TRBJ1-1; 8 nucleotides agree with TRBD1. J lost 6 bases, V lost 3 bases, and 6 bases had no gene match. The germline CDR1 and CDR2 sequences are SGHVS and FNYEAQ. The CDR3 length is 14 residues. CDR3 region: CASSFAGGNAEAFF. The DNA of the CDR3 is TGTGCCAGCAGCTTCGCAGGGGGCAACGCTGAAGCTTTCTTT.

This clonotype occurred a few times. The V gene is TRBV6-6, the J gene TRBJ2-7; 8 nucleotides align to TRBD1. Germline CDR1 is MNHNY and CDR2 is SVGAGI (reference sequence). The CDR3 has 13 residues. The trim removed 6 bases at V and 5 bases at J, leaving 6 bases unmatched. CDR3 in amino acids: CASSGQGIHEQYF. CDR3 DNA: TGTGCCAGCAGCGGACAGGGTATCCACGAGCAGTACTTC.

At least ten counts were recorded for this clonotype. CDR3 residues: CASSLGADYNEQFF. CDR3 sequence (DNA): TGTGCCAGCAGCTTAGGGGCAGACTACAATGAGCAGTTCTTC. The chain has TRBV7-2 and TRBJ2-1; D not resolved. Germline values: CDR1 SGHTA, CDR2 FQGNSA. Between the trimmed V and J ends, which lost 1 base and 3 bases, there was a span of 7 bases. The CDR3 has 14 residues. Based on the CDR3 plus reference TRBV7-2 and TRBJ2-1, the full variable domain is GAGVSQSPSNKVTEKGKDVELRCDPISGHTALYWYRQSLGQGLEFLIYFQGNSAPDKSGLPSDRFSAERTGGSVSTLTIQRTQQEDSAVYLCASSLGADYNEQFFGPGTRLTVL.

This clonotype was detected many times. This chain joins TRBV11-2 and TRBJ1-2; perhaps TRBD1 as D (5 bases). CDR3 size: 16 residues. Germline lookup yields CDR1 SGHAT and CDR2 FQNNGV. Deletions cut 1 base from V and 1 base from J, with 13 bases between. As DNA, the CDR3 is TGTGCCAGCAGCTTAGCCTCCTCGGGGGTTAACTATGGCTACACCTTC. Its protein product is CASSLASSGVNYGYTF.

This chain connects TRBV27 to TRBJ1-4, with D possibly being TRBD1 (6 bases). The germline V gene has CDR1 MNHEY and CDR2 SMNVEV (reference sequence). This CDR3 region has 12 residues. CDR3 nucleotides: TGTGCAAGCCGGGACATAAATGAAAAACTGTTTTTT. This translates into CASRDINEKLFF. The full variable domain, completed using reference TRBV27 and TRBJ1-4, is EAQVTQNPRYLITVTGKKLTVTCSQNMNHEYMSWYRQDPGLGLRQIYYSMNVEVTDKGDVPEGYKVSRKEKRNFPLILESPSPNQTSLYFCASRDINEKLFFGSGTQLSVL.